The entry below describes one T cell receptor beta chain. This record belongs to a study of blood T cell repertoires in COVID-19. Generated by immunoSEQ multiplex PCR, the TCRdb table keeps only in-frame clones and is missing some. The sample lists 200,000 to 250,000 clones, approximately 81% occurring once. With 4 bases clipped from V and 0 bases from J, the junction kept 4 bases outside the gene matches. Germline assignment: CDR1 SGDLS and CDR2 YYNGEE. The CDR3 contains 15 residues. The source material was peripheral blood. The chain couples TRBV9 to TRBJ2-1; 7 nucleotides align to TRBD2. The sequence was collected from a man aged 50-59 years who had recovered from COVID-19. The DNA for the CDR3 is TGTGCCAGCAGCACCTCTAGCGGCTCCTACAATGAGCAGTTCTTC. Amino acids: CASSTSSGSYNEQFF.